This T cell receptor beta chain was retrieved from a study of cytomegalovirus exposure and HLA in healthy donors. Some clones are missing from TCRdb's copy, which holds only in-frame ones; the method was immunoSEQ multiplex PCR. Of 120,000 to 150,000 clones listed, approximately 87% were seen once; the top ten hold less than 3%. This receptor was obtained from a man younger than 35 in good health and CMV-seronegative. Sequencing was carried out using PBMCs.

Here the CDR3 DNA reads TGCGCCAGCAGTCGCGAGACACGCTCCTACGAGCAGTACTTC. It specifies CASSRETRSYEQYF. The rearrangement joins TRBV5-1 to TRBJ2-7; D gene unclear. This CDR3 region has 14 residues. Trimming left V 5 bases short and J 0 bases short, with 12 bases between. CDR1 SGHRS and CDR2 YFSETQ come from the germline V gene. Using reference TRBV5-1 and TRBJ2-7 for the parts outside the CDR3, the full variable domain is KAGVTQTPRYLIKTRGQQVTLSCSPISGHRSVSWYQQTPGQGLQFLFEYFSETQRNKGNFPGRFSGRQFSNSRSEMNVSTLELGDSALYLCASSRETRSYEQYFGPGTRLTVT.